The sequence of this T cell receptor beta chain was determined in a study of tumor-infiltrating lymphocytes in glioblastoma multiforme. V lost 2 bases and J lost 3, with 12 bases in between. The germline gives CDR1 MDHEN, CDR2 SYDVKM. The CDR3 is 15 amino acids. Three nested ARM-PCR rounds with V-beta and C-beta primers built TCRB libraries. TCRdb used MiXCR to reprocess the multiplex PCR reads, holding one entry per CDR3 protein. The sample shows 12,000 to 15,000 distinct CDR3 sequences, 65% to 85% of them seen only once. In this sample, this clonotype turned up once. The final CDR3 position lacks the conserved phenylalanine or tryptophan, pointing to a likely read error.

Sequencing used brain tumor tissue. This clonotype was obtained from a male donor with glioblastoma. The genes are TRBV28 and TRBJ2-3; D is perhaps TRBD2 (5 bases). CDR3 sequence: CASSLPGGLTDTQYL. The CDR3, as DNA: TGTGCCAGCAGTTTACCTGGCGGGTTAACAGATACGCAGTATCTT.